These 21 T cell receptor beta chains were all obtained from the same sample, sequenced in a study of T-cell reconstitution after alpha-beta-depleted transplantation in children. Unique molecular identifiers tagged the TCRbeta library. From the PCR reads, TCRdb called clonotypes with MiXCR, one entry per CDR3 protein. The data hold around 500,000 distinct CDR3 sequences, with roughly 23% observed a single time. The sequencing used PBMCs, mostly from graft donor cells, collected 360 days after TCRalphabeta/CD19-depleted stem cell transplant. The receptors originated from a boy younger than two who had a stem cell transplant for acute myeloid leukemia, so the T cells may come from the graft donor.

This clonotype was counted ten times or more. The chain is built from TRBV20-1 and TRBJ2-1; 9 bases agree with TRBD2. J gave up 5 bases and V 0 bases, and 14 bases lay outside the gene matches. From germline, CDR1 is DFQATT and CDR2 SNEGSKA (reference sequence). The CDR3 is 18 residues long. CDR3 loop: CSARDPLGVAGVHNEQFF. CDR3 sequence (DNA): TGCAGTGCTAGAGATCCCCTCGGGGTAGCGGGGGTCCACAATGAGCAGTTCTTC.

This clonotype was observed many times. The rearrangement links TRBV5-1 to TRBJ2-7; 10 nucleotides match TRBD2. V gave up 4 bases and J gave up 4 bases; unmatched junction bases: 8. Germline CDR1 reads SGHRS; CDR2 reads YFSETQ. CDR3 length equals 15 residues. The CDR3 protein is CASSLKAGGKYEQYF. The CDR3 DNA follows: TGCGCCAGCAGCCTGAAAGCGGGGGGGAAGTACGAGCAGTACTTC.

The rearrangement links TRBV11-2 to TRBJ2-5; no clear D gene. Trimming took off 1 base at V and 4 bases at J, with 10 bases between the two ends. CDR3 length: 14 amino acids. Germline lookup yields CDR1 SGHAT and CDR2 FQNNGV. The CDR3 DNA follows: TGTGCCAGCAGCTTAGCTCCCGACGGAGAGACCCAGTACTTC. This gives the protein CASSLAPDGETQYF.

This clonotype has just a few counts. The rearrangement joins TRBV12-3 or TRBV12-4 to TRBJ1-2; no reliable D call. The CDR3 spans 15 residues. V was cut by 4 bases and J by 5 bases, with 17 bases left in between. The CDR3 is CASSSNSRLRYGYTF. As DNA, the CDR3 is TGTGCCAGCAGTTCCAACAGCCGCCTGAGGTATGGCTACACCTTC.

This clonotype was seen at least ten times. The V and J genes are TRBV28 and TRBJ2-1, with D perhaps TRBD2 (5 bases). From germline, CDR1 is MDHEN and CDR2 SYDVKM. V lost 5 bases and J lost 10, with 21 bases in between. The length of the CDR3 is 15 residues. CDR3 protein: CASSSAGTRMNEQFF. The CDR3 DNA reads as TGTGCCAGCAGTAGCGCGGGCACTAGGATGAACGAGCAGTTCTTC.

This clonotype was seen once. This chain joins TRBV18 and TRBJ2-3, with D maybe TRBD1 (5 bases). The V end lost 2 bases, the J end lost 0 bases, and 9 bases lay between the germline ends. CDR1 and CDR2 from the germline V gene are KGHSH and LQKENI. The CDR3 has 15 amino acids. The CDR3 spells CASSPTGPSTDTQYF. CDR3 DNA sequence: TGTGCCAGCTCACCAACAGGCCCTAGCACAGATACGCAGTATTTT.

This clonotype was seen repeatedly, ten times or more. The V gene is TRBV18, the J gene TRBJ2-7; D is uncertain. CDR1 is KGHSH and CDR2 is LQKENI in the germline V gene. V dropped 7 bases and J dropped 1 base, with 11 bases sitting between them. The CDR3 contains 13 residues. The CDR3 region is CASFTWGSYEQYV. The CDR3 DNA is TGTGCCAGCTTCACTTGGGGTTCCTACGAGCAGTACGTC.

In this sample, this clonotype turned up many times. The chain couples TRBV3-1 to TRBJ1-1; D gene ambiguous. Trimming shortened V by 3 bases and J by 8 bases, and 16 bases separated the two germline ends. CDR3 size: 14 residues. CDR1 and CDR2 from the germline V gene are LGHDT and YNNKEL (reference sequence). The CDR3 nucleotides are TGTGCCAGCAGCCAGCCAGGAGCGGGAGGCGAAGCTTTCTTT. Protein: CASSQPGAGGEAFF.

To note about this clonotype: One junction end does not reproduce the germline sequence, and a read error may be involved. The rearrangement joins TRBV7-2 to TRBJ1-5; perhaps TRBD1 as D (5 bases). CDR3 length: 20 amino acids. CDR1 and CDR2 (germline): SGHTA, FQGNSA. CDR3 in DNA: TGTGCCAGCAGCTCCACCTTTACCGGGACCATGGGATATAGCTATCAGCCCCAGCATTTT. Protein sequence: CASSSTFTGTMGYSYQPQHF.

V and J are TRBV12-3 or TRBV12-4 and TRBJ2-7, with no clear D. The CDR3 consists of 13 residues. The V gene lost 3 bases and the J gene lost 2 bases, with 8 bases spanning the gap. CDR3 sequence (DNA): TGTGCCAGCAGTTTCGGAAAGGCCTACGAGCAGTACGTC. This codes for CASSFGKAYEQYV.

This clonotype was counted many times. The gene calls are TRBV12-5 and TRBJ1-1; no definite D call. The CDR3 runs 11 residues. The V gene's germline CDR1 is LGHNT and CDR2 FRNRAP. Trimming took 6 bases from V and 2 from J, leaving 4 bases between them. The CDR3 DNA follows: TGTGCTAGTGGGATAAACACTGAAGCTTTCTTT. It translates to CASGINTEAFF.

This clonotype occurred many times. The rearrangement uses TRBV20-1 and TRBJ2-7; D gene unclear. The CDR3 length is 14 residues. The germline gives CDR1 DFQATT, CDR2 SNEGSKA (reference sequence). Between the trimmed V and J ends, which lost 4 bases and 2 bases, there was a span of 15 bases. CDR3 DNA: TGCAGTGCTACCCCCAGTACGGAGCCCTACGAGCAGTACGTC. It translates to CSATPSTEPYEQYV.

This clonotype showed up many times. This sequence joins TRBV7-2 and TRBJ2-7; no clear D gene. Per the germline V gene, CDR1 is SGHTA and CDR2 is FQGNSA. V was pared by 0 bases and J by 1 base, with 10 bases between. This CDR3 spans 15 amino acids. The DNA for the CDR3 is TGTGCCAGCAGCTTAGCCGCTTCTTTATCCTACGAGCAGTACTTC. Its translation: CASSLAASLSYEQYF.

There are a few counts of this clonotype. The chain employs TRBV7-2 and TRBJ2-3; 7 bases match TRBD1. CDR3 size: 14 residues. The V segment lost 5 bases and the J segment 3 bases; nucleotides outside the gene matches: 5. The germline CDR1 and CDR2 sequences are SGHTA and FQGNSA. CDR3 residues: CASSLDRVTDTQYF. The CDR3, as DNA: TGTGCCAGCAGCCTCGACAGGGTGACAGATACGCAGTATTTT.

The table lists this clonotype with many counts. The V gene is TRBV20-1, the J gene TRBJ2-1; 11 bases are shared with TRBD2. Germline loops: CDR1 DFQATT, CDR2 SNEGSKA (reference sequence). Trimming cost V 2 bases and J 7 bases; bases outside gene matches: 4. CDR3 size: 14 residues. CDR3 DNA: TGCAGTGCTAGAAGTCGGACTAGCGGGAATGAGCAGTTCTTC. Translating it yields CSARSRTSGNEQFF.

The sample holds a few counts of this clonotype. This rearrangement joins TRBV20-1 to TRBJ2-1; TRBD2 matches 8 bases. This CDR3 is 16 amino acids long. CDR1 is DFQATT, CDR2 SNEGSKA, per germline (reference sequence). J was trimmed by 6 bases and V by 2 bases; bases with no gene match: 12. The CDR3 spells CSARPSPRGVGNEQFF. CDR3 DNA: TGCAGTGCTAGACCTTCCCCGCGGGGGGTAGGCAATGAGCAGTTCTTC.

This clonotype has at least ten counts. The V gene is TRBV18, the J gene TRBJ2-2; D is unclear. CDR3 length: 13 amino acids. Germline CDR1 reads KGHSH; CDR2 reads LQKENI. V was trimmed by 2 bases and J by 5 bases, leaving 6 bases between them. Written as DNA, the CDR3 is TGTGCCAGCTCACCAGGCCTGACCGGGGAGCTGTTTTTT. This encodes CASSPGLTGELFF.

V gene TRBV15 combines with J gene TRBJ2-7, with D hard to call. With 0 bases removed from V and 2 bases from J, the gap between germline ends came to 2 bases. Germline V gene lookup returns CDR1 LNHNV and CDR2 YYDKDF (reference sequence). The CDR3 has 12 residues. The CDR3 bases are TGTGCCACCAGCAGAGAAACCTACGAGCAGTACTTC. Amino acids: CATSRETYEQYF. Complete variable domain (other parts from reference TRBV15 and TRBJ2-7): DAMVIQNPRYQVTQFGKPVTLSCSQTLNHNVMYWYQQKSSQAPKLLFHYYDKDFNNEADTPDNFQSRRPNTSFCFLDIRSPGLGDTAMYLCATSRETYEQYFGPGTRLTVT.

The chain uses TRBV20-1 and TRBJ2-2; no reliable D call. CDR1 is DFQATT, CDR2 SNEGSKA, per germline (reference sequence). Trimming removed 3 bases at V and 4 bases at J, with 9 bases between. CDR3 length: 13 residues. Here the CDR3 DNA reads TGCAGTGCTAGTGTATGGGGCACCGGGGAGCTGTTTTTT. Translation: CSASVWGTGELFF.

This clonotype was counted at least ten times. The chain carries TRBV12-3 or TRBV12-4 and TRBJ1-5; tentative D call: TRBD1 (5 bases). CDR3 size: 14 residues. V was shortened by 2 bases and J by 7 bases, with 12 bases between the two germline ends. The CDR3 region has the DNA TGTGCCAGCAGTTTATATCAAGGGGTACAGCCCCAGCATTTT. Its protein is CASSLYQGVQPQHF.

This clonotype was found many times. The DNA of the CDR3 is TGCGCCAGCAGCTTGTGGGCAGGGCAATCCTACGAGCAGTACGTC. Its translation is CASSLWAGQSYEQYV. V usage is TRBV5-1 and J usage is TRBJ2-7; perhaps TRBD1 as D (5 bases). The CDR3 runs to 15 residues. V lost 1 base and J 1 base, leaving 12 bases between the germline ends. Germline V gene lookup returns CDR1 SGHRS and CDR2 YFSETQ.